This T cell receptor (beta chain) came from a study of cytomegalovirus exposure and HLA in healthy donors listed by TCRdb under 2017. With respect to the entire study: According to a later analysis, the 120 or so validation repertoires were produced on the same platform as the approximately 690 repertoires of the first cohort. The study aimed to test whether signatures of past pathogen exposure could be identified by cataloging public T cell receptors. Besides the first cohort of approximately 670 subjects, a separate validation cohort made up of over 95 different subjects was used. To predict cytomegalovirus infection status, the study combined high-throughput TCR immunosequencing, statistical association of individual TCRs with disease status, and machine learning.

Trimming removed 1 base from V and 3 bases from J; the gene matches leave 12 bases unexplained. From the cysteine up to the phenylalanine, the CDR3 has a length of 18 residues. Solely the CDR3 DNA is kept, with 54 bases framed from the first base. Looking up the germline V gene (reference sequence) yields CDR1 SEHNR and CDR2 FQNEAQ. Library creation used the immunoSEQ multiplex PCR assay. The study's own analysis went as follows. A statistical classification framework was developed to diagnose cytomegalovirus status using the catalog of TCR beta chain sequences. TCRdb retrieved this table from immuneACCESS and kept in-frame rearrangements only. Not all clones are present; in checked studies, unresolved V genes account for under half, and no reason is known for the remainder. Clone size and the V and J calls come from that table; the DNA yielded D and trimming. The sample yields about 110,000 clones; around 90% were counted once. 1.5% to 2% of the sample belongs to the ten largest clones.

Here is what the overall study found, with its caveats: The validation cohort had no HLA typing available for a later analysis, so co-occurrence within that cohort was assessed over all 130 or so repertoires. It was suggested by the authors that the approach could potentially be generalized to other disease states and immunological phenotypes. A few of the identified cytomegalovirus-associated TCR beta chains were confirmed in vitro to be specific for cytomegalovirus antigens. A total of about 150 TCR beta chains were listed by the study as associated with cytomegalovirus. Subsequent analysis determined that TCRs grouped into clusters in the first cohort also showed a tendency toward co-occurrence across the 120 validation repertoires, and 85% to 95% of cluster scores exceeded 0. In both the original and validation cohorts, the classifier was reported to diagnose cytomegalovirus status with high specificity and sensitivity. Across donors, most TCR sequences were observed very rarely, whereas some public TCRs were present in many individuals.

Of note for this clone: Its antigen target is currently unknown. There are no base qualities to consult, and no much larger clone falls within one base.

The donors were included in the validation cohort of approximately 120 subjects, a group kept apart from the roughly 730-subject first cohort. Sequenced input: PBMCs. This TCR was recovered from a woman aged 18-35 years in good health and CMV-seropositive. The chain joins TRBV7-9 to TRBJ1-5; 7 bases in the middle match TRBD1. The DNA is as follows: TGTGCCAGCAGCTTAGTTTCCCCCCGGGACAGCCCCAATCAGCCCCAGCATTTT. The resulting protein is CASSLVSPRDSPNQPQHF.